Each of the 2 T cell receptor beta chains below was sequenced from the same sample in a study of OX40 agonist ivuxolimab in advanced cancers. The protocol was immunoSEQ multiplex PCR, while the TCRdb copy is restricted to in-frame clones and leaves out a portion. Of about 70,000 clones listed, approximately 86% are singletons. Sequencing used CD4+ or CD8+ T cells sorted from blood, obtained in a trial of the OX40 agonist ivuxolimab. Receptors originate from an adult with an advanced solid tumor such as melanoma, head and neck, liver or kidney cancer.

This clone is a singleton in its sample. The chain joins TRBV28 to TRBJ1-2, with D possibly TRBD1 on 6 matching bases. The CDR3 has 13 residues. From germline, CDR1 is MDHEN and CDR2 SYDVKM. With 8 bases removed from V and 0 bases from J, the gap between germline ends came to 10 bases. The CDR3 region is CASLDRANYGYTF. The CDR3 DNA reads as TGTGCCAGCCTGGACAGAGCTAACTATGGCTACACCTTC.

This chain joins TRBV4-3 and TRBJ1-4, with D maybe TRBD1 (5 bases). CDR3 length: 15 amino acids. CDR1 and CDR2 from the germline V gene are LGHNA and YSLEER. V shed 0 bases and J shed 5 bases, with 10 bases lying between them. The CDR3 loop is CASSQDVGGNEKLFF. The CDR3 DNA reads TGCGCCAGCAGCCAAGATGTGGGGGGGAATGAAAAACTGTTTTTT.